Below, 30 T cell receptor beta chains from the same sample are listed, as sequenced in a study of beta chain features in type 1 diabetes. Expressed TCRB transcripts were sequenced because the entire RNA isolate underwent reverse transcription. TCRdb's table, derived via immunoSEQ multiplex PCR, lists solely in-frame clones and lacks some. The data hold 250,000 or so clones, with 27% observed a single time. The sequenced sample was central memory CD4+ T cells from blood. The receptors stem from a man aged 30-40 years in good health.

Turning to this clone: A read error is the likely source, as a far larger clone sits one nucleotide away. The chain employs TRBV18 and TRBJ2-7; D possibly corresponds to TRBD2 (5 bases). CDR3 length: 15 residues. In germline, CDR1 is KGHSH, CDR2 LQKENI. V was pared by 3 bases and J by 3 bases, with 15 bases between. CDR3 amino acids: CASSPSEVGSYEQYF. CDR3 nucleotide sequence: TGTGCCAGCTCACCTTCCGAAGTGGGGAGCTACGAGCAGTACTTC.

This clone was picked up a small number of times. The V gene is TRBV2, the J gene TRBJ2-4; TRBD1 matches 8 bases. Per the germline V gene, CDR1 is SNHLY and CDR2 is FYNNEI. This CDR3 is 16 amino acids long. V lost 4 bases and J lost 0; bases outside the gene matches: 5. The CDR3 sequence: CASSALQGGAKNIQYF. Here the CDR3 DNA reads TGTGCCAGCAGTGCACTACAGGGGGGAGCCAAAAACATTCAGTACTTC.

This clone has more than one count but fewer than ten. The genes are TRBV9 and TRBJ2-3; D gene ambiguous. The CDR3 extends over 15 amino acids. V lost 0 bases and J lost 2, with 10 bases in between. CDR1 and CDR2 from the germline V gene are SGDLS and YYNGEE. The CDR3 sequence is CASSVGRPATDTQYF. The CDR3 nucleotides read TGTGCCAGCAGCGTAGGGCGGCCAGCCACAGATACGCAGTATTTT. The whole variable domain, filled in from reference TRBV9 and TRBJ2-3, reads DSGVTQTPKHLITATGQRVTLRCSPRSGDLSVYWYQQSLDQGLQFLIQYYNGEERAKGNILERFSAQQFPDLHSELNLSSLELGDSALYFCASSVGRPATDTQYFGPGTRLTVL.

The CDR3 DNA reads TGCGCCAGCAGCGGAAAGGGTAGGGGGCATGGGTATGGCTACACCTTC. It encodes CASSGKGRGHGYGYTF. This chain joins TRBV23-1 and TRBJ1-2; 7 nucleotides agree with TRBD1. TRBV23-1 is flagged as an ORF with uncertain function. V dropped 6 bases and J dropped 5; count of bases not matched to a gene: 15. The CDR3 totals 16 residues.

The rearrangement uses TRBV30 and TRBJ2-3; the D is unclear. V was trimmed by 2 bases and J by 6 bases, leaving 18 bases between them. Germline V gene sequence: CDR1 GTSNPN, CDR2 SVGIG (reference sequence). The CDR3 is 15 residues long. The CDR3 is CAWSSELGKWDTQYF. Written as DNA, the CDR3 is TGTGCCTGGAGTTCGGAGTTAGGGAAATGGGATACGCAGTATTTT.

Only a few counts were recorded for this clone. The same CDR3 can be traced to other DNA sequences in this sample. V and J are TRBV11-2 and TRBJ2-6; D gene ambiguous. Germline V gene data show CDR1 as SGHAT and CDR2 as FQNNGV. This CDR3 is 13 amino acids long. V lost 5 bases to trimming and J lost 0 bases, with 2 bases between them. The CDR3, as DNA: TGTGCCAGCAGCCCCTCTGGGGCCAACGTCCTGACTTTC. Translated, it gives CASSPSGANVLTF.

The chain has TRBV28 and TRBJ1-2; weak D call: TRBD1 (5 bases). The CDR3 has 13 residues. The germline V gene has CDR1 MDHEN and CDR2 SYDVKM. V gave up 10 bases and J gave up 5 bases, with 17 bases separating them. CDR3 coding DNA: TGTGCCACCCAATGGGGGGGAGGGTATGGCTACACCTTC. It translates to CATQWGGGYGYTF.

The chain is built from TRBV19 and TRBJ2-3; D not resolved. Trimming took 6 bases from V and 0 from J, leaving 16 bases between them. CDR3 length: 16 amino acids. Germline CDR1 reads LNHDA; CDR2 reads SQIVND (reference sequence). CDR3: CASRNRGHTSTDTQYF. The CDR3, as DNA: TGTGCCAGTAGAAACAGAGGCCACACTAGCACAGATACGCAGTATTTT.

This clone has a handful of counts. This likely came from a read error, as a far larger clone is one base away. This chain uses TRBV5-1 with TRBJ2-1; 12 bases match TRBD2. This CDR3 region has 17 residues. The germline gives CDR1 SGHRS, CDR2 YFSETQ. The CDR3 sequence is CSSSPNLAGGDYNEQFF. Written as DNA, the CDR3 is TGCTCCAGCAGCCCCAACCTAGCGGGAGGGGACTACAATGAGCAGTTCTTC.

This clone was found a few times. V is TRBV29-1 and J is TRBJ2-2; 10 bases line up with TRBD1. CDR1 is SQVTM and CDR2 is ANQGSEA in the germline V gene. With V trimmed by 4 bases and J by 6 bases, 17 bases remained unmatched. This CDR3 has 18 residues. The CDR3 sequence is CSVVVFRDRGPVAGELFF. The CDR3 DNA follows: TGCAGCGTTGTGGTTTTTCGGGACAGGGGTCCGGTGGCCGGGGAGCTGTTTTTT.

The chain links TRBV11-2 to TRBJ2-1; 13 bases line up with TRBD2. Trimming took 4 bases from V and 10 from J; bases not matched to a gene: 7. The CDR3 consists of 15 residues. The germline CDR1 and CDR2 sequences are SGHAT and FQNNGV. DNA of the CDR3: TGTGCCAGCAGCTACACTAGCGGGAGGGCCGCGGAGCAGTTCTTC. It encodes CASSYTSGRAAEQFF.

In this sample, this clone turned up a few times. This chain links TRBV7-7 with TRBJ1-1; D unclear. Deletions cut 3 bases from V and 1 base from J, with 6 bases between. The CDR3 length is 13 residues. CDR1 and CDR2 (germline): SSHAT, FNYEAQ (reference sequence). CDR3 in amino acids: CASSLLPNTEAFF. CDR3 DNA sequence: TGTGCCAGCAGCTTGCTTCCGAACACTGAAGCTTTCTTT. Filled out from reference TRBV7-7 and TRBJ1-1, the complete variable domain reads GAGVSQSPRYKVTKRGQDVTLRCDPISSHATLYWYQQALGQGPEFLTYFNYEAQPDKSGLPSDRFSAERPEGSISTLTIQRTEQRDSAMYRCASSLLPNTEAFFGQGTRLTVV.

This chain links TRBV30 with TRBJ2-7, with D maybe TRBD2 (5 bases). V lost 7 bases, J lost 5 bases, and 18 bases lay in between. The CDR3 sequence is 13 residues long. Germline V CDR1 and CDR2: GTSNPN, SVGIG (reference sequence). This CDR3 reads CASSGGSENEQYF. The CDR3 coding sequence is TGTGCCTCGTCGGGTGGGAGTGAGAACGAGCAGTACTTC.

This clone was seen a few times. The rearrangement joins TRBV5-6 to TRBJ2-1; 9 nucleotides line up with TRBD2. From germline, CDR1 is SGHDT and CDR2 YYEEEE. The CDR3 sequence is 13 residues long. Trimming removed 5 bases from V and 7 bases from J; junction bases left unmatched: 4. CDR3 protein: CASSSGLANEQFF. Written as DNA, the CDR3 is TGTGCCAGCAGTTCGGGACTAGCTAATGAGCAGTTCTTC. Full variable domain (outside the CDR3, taken from reference TRBV5-6 and TRBJ2-1): DAGVTQSPTHLIKTRGQQVTLRCSPKSGHDTVSWYQQALGQGPQFIFQYYEEEERQRGNFPDRFSGHQFPNYSSELNVNALLLGDSALYLCASSSGLANEQFFGPGTRLTVL.

The chain is built from TRBV19 and TRBJ2-7; D might be TRBD1 (5 bases). The germline V and J ends were trimmed by 3 bases and 2 bases, with 11 bases remaining between them. This CDR3 has 14 amino acids. CDR1 and CDR2 (germline): LNHDA, SQIVND (reference sequence). The CDR3 sequence: CASSMDTQTYEQYF. CDR3 nucleotide sequence: TGTGCCAGTAGTATGGACACGCAGACCTACGAGCAGTACTTC.

The chain has TRBV7-6 and TRBJ2-5; D not resolved. Germline V lookup: CDR1 SGHVS, CDR2 FNYEAQ. V was clipped by 1 base and J by 5 bases, with 5 bases between them. The CDR3 spans 12 residues. For the CDR3, the DNA is TGTGCCAGCAGCTTAGAGAGGGAGACCCAGTACTTC. Residues: CASSLERETQYF. Full variable domain (remainder filled in from reference TRBV7-6 and TRBJ2-5): GAGVSQSPRYKVTKRGQDVALRCDPISGHVSLYWYRQALGQGPEFLTYFNYEAQQDKSGLPNDRFSAERPEGSISTLTIQRTEQRDSAMYRCASSLERETQYFGPGTRLLVL.

The chain links TRBV2 to TRBJ2-5; D is perhaps TRBD1 or TRBD2 (5 bases each). The germline V and J ends were trimmed by 4 bases and 7 bases, with 16 bases remaining between them. Looked up from germline, CDR1 is SNHLY and CDR2 is FYNNEI. The CDR3 loop spans 14 amino acids. CDR3 in amino acids: CASSVGPLYGTQYF. DNA for the CDR3: TGTGCCAGCAGTGTGGGACCCCTTTACGGGACCCAGTACTTC.

The table lists this clone with a few counts. The rearrangement uses TRBV7-9 and TRBJ2-3; 9 nucleotides line up with TRBD2. Germline V CDR1 and CDR2: SEHNR, FQNEAQ (reference sequence). Trimming removed 1 base from V and 4 bases from J; junction bases left unmatched: 6. The CDR3 extends over 16 amino acids. CDR3 residues: CASSLVSGSGADTQYF. The CDR3 coding sequence is TGTGCCAGCAGCTTAGTTAGCGGGAGTGGGGCAGATACGCAGTATTTT.

The chain combines TRBV4-1 with TRBJ2-1, with D uncertain. Germline assignment: CDR1 MGHRA and CDR2 YSYEKL. V lost 1 base and J lost 0, with 13 bases in between. The CDR3 length is 17 residues. CDR3 protein: CASSQVYLSSSYNEQFF. In DNA, the CDR3 is TGCGCCAGCAGCCAAGTATATCTTTCTAGCTCCTACAATGAGCAGTTCTTC.

V is TRBV21-1 and J is TRBJ1-5. TRBV21-1 is classified as a pseudogene. The CDR3 runs to 14 residues. The CDR3 coding sequence is TGTGCCAGCAGCCACCATCGTAACAATCAGCCCCAGCATTTT. Amino acid sequence: CASSHHRNNQPQHF.

This clone has just a few counts. The rearrangement uses TRBV25-1 and TRBJ2-7; weak D call: TRBD2 (6 bases). The germline V gene encodes CDR1 MGHDK and CDR2 SYGVNS. This CDR3 has 13 residues. V was pared by 6 bases and J by 2 bases, with 11 bases between. The CDR3 coding sequence is TGTGCCAGCAGGGAGGGGAAAACCTACGAGCAGTACTTC. It encodes CASREGKTYEQYF.

The V call is TRBV11-3, the J call TRBJ1-1, with D unresolved. The CDR3 has 13 residues. Germline loops: CDR1 SGHNT, CDR2 YENEEA. The V and J ends lost 5 bases and 3 bases respectively, with 10 bases between them. The CDR3 is CASSPDGYTEAFF. The CDR3 DNA reads as TGTGCCAGCAGCCCAGACGGTTACACTGAAGCTTTCTTT.

This clone has more than one count but fewer than ten. This chain links TRBV7-6 with TRBJ1-1, with 9 bases fitting TRBD1. The V gene end was trimmed by 6 bases and the J gene end by 4 bases; junction bases not matched to a gene: 6. Germline CDR1 reads SGHVS; CDR2 reads FNYEAQ. The CDR3 contains 14 residues. DNA of the CDR3: TGTGCCAGCAGTGTCCGGGACAGGGCCACTGAAGCTTTCTTT. This codes for CASSVRDRATEAFF.

The genes are TRBV6-6 and TRBJ1-1, with a possible D match to TRBD1 (6 bases). V lost 2 bases and J lost 0, with 7 bases in between. CDR1 and CDR2 (germline): MNHNY, SVGAGI (reference sequence). The CDR3 spans 14 residues. CDR3 in DNA: TGTGCCAGCAGTTACGGACAGTTGAACACTGAAGCTTTCTTT. Residues: CASSYGQLNTEAFF.

This clone came up many times. This chain joins TRBV27 and TRBJ2-7; D unresolved. Trimming took 3 bases from V and 2 from J, leaving 5 bases between them. Germline CDR1 is MNHEY and CDR2 is SMNVEV (reference sequence). This CDR3 is 12 amino acids long. The CDR3 region has the DNA TGTGCCAGCAGTTTTAACACCTACGAGCAGTACTTC. Translation gives CASSFNTYEQYF.

The V gene is TRBV11-2, the J gene TRBJ2-7; 8 nucleotides line up with TRBD1. The CDR3 is made up of 14 amino acids. Germline assignment: CDR1 SGHAT and CDR2 FQNNGV. V lost 5 bases, J lost 6 bases, and 9 bases stayed unmatched. CDR3 loop: CASSAGTGRTEQYF. In DNA, the CDR3 is TGTGCCAGCAGCGCTGGGACAGGTAGGACCGAGCAGTACTTC.

The genes are TRBV15 and TRBJ2-3; D gene unclear. V lost 5 bases, J lost 2 bases, and 8 bases lay in between. The CDR3 covers 13 residues. Germline CDR1 LNHNV, CDR2 YYDKDF (reference sequence). CDR3 region: CATSAGTTDTQYF. DNA of the CDR3: TGTGCCACCAGCGCAGGTACCACAGATACGCAGTATTTT.

In its sample, this clone was seen a few times. The chain carries TRBV11-2 and TRBJ1-6, with D perhaps TRBD1 (6 bases). Germline CDR1 is SGHAT and CDR2 is FQNNGV. V gave up 5 bases and J gave up 13 bases, with 21 bases separating them. The CDR3 is made up of 15 amino acids. CDR3 loop: CASSAPTGLGVPLHF. The CDR3 nucleotides read TGTGCCAGCAGCGCCCCGACAGGCCTGGGGGTTCCCCTCCACTTT.

This clone was observed a handful of times. The J gene is TRBJ2-7, the V gene TRBV7-2; possible D gene TRBD2, 6 bases. The V end lost 5 bases, the J end lost 2 bases, and 10 bases lay between the germline ends. The CDR3 has 13 amino acids. CDR1 SGHTA and CDR2 FQGNSA come from the germline V gene. For the CDR3, the DNA is TGTGCCAGCAGCGTCCGGGAGACCTACGAGCAGTACTTC. It is translated as CASSVRETYEQYF.

This sequence joins TRBV19 and TRBJ2-1, with 8 bases matching TRBD1. The trim removed 7 bases at V and 3 bases at J, leaving 5 bases unmatched. The CDR3 runs to 14 residues. In germline, CDR1 is LNHDA, CDR2 SQIVND (reference sequence). The CDR3 here is CASNLDRDYNEQFF. CDR3 nucleotides: TGTGCCAGTAACCTGGACAGGGACTACAATGAGCAGTTCTTC.